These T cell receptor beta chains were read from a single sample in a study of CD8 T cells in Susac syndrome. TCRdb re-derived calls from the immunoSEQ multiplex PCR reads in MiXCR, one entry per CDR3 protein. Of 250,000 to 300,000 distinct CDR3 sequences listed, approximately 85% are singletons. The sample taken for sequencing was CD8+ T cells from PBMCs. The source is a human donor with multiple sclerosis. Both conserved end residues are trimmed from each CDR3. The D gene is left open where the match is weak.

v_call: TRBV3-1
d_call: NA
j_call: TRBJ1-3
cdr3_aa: ASSQEDQGGGNTIY

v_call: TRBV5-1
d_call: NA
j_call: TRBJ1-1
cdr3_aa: ASRQTEGYTEAF

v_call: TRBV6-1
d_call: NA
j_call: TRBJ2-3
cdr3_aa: ASSESRPVDTQY

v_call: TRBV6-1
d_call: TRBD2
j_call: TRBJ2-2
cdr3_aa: ASTQIAGEGTGELF

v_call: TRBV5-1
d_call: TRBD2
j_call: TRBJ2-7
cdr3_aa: ASSSLAGVHYEQY

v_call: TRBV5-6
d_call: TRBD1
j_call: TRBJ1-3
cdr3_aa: ASSDDRVHTIY

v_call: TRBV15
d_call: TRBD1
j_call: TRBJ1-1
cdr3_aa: ATSRDNAQGTAF

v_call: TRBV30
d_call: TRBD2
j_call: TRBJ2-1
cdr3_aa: AWMGGRFYEQF

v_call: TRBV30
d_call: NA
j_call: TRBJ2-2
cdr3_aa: AWNLGTENTGELF

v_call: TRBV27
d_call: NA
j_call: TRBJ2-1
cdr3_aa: ASSFHSPNEQF

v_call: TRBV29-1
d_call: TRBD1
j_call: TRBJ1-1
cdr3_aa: SVEDRGTEAF

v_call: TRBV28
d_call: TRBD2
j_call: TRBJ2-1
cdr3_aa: ASSFQAGEQF

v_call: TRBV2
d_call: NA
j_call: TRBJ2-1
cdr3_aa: ASGQRSGSYNEQF

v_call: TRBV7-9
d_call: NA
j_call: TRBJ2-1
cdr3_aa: ASSFGSGLYNEQF

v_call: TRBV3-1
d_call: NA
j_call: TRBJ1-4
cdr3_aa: ASSQDHRVIRTNEKLF

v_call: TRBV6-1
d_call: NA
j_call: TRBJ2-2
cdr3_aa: ASRIGTLGTGELF

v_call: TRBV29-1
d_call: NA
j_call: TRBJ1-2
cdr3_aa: SFITGREANYGYT

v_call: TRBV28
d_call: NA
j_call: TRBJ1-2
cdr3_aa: ASSFSAEGYGYT

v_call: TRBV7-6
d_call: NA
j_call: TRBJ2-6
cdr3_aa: ASSFIRGGDGANVLT

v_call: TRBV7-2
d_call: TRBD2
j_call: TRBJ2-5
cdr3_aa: ASSFYEGGRQRGEETQY

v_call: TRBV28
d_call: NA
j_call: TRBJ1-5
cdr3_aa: ASSYRWSNQPQH

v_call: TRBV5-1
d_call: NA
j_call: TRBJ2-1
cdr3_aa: ASNLDVNEQF

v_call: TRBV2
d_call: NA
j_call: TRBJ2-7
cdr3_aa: ASSPTESYEQY

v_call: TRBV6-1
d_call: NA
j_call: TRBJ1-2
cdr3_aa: ASRAGTYGYT

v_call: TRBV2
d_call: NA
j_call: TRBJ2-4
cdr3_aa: ASSEAQGWMDIQY

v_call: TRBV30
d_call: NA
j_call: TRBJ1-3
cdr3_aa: AWSTTAGNTIY

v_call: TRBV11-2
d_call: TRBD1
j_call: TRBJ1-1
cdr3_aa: ASSLGSGGDTEAF

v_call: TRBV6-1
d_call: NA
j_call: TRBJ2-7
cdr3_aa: ASSVRDSTNPRWGGQY

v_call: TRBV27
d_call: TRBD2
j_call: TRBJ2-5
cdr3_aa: ASSSETSGRWETQY

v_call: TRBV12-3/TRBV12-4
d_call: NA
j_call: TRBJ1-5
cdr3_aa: ASSLGGRGGNQPQH

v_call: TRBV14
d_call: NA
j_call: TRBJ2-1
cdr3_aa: ASSLEAGEQF

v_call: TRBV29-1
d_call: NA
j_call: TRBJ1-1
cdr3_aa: SVVYDGMNTEAF

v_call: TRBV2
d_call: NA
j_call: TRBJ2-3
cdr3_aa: ASSDNSGDTQY

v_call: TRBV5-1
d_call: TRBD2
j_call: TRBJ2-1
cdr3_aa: ASSLPTGGSSYNEQF

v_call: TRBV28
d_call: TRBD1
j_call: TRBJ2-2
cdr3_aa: ASKYGTGDTGELF

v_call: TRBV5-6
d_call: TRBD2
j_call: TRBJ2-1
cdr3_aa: ASSGILEEGVAGDFSNEQF

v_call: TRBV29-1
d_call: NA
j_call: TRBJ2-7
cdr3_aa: SVEGLWGRGTPYEQY

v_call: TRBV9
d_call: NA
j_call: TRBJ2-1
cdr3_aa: ASSSTWSRVNEQF

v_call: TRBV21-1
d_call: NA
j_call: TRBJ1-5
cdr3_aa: ASSNRTPQPQH

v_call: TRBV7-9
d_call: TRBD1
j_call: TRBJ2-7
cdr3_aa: ASSPWDRAAYEQY

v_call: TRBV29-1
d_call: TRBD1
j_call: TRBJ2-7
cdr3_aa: SVWGPGDRGIYEQY

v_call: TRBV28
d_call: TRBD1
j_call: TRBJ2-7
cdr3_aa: ASSTDRAEHEQY

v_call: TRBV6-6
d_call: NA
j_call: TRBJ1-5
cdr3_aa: ASSLDQASNQPQH

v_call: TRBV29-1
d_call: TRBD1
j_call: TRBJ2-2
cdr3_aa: SVAAGGFTGELF

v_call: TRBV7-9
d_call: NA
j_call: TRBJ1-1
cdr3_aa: ASSLEQGHTEAF

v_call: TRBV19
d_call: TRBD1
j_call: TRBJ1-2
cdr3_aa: ASMGKDRTFSNYGYT

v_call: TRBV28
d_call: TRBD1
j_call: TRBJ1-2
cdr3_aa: ASSVDRGNNNYGYT

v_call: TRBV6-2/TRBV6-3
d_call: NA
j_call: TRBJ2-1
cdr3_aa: ASSYPSFGETSSYNEQF

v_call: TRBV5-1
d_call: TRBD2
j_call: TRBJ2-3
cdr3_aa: ASSQAGGPDTQY

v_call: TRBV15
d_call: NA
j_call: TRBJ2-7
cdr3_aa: ATSGERYEQY

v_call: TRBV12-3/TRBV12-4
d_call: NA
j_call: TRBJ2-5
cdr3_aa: ASSFMEGVETQY

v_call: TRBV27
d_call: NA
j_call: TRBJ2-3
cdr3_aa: ASSFPGSSTDTQY

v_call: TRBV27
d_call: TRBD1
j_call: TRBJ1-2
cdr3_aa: ASSQTSSGTGSHGYT